This passage covers 13 T cell receptor beta chains from one sample sequenced in a study of blood T cell repertoires in COVID-19. Libraries were prepared by immunoSEQ multiplex PCR; TCRdb keeps only in-frame clonotypes and omits some of them. Altogether 250,000 to 300,000 clones are present, roughly 93% being singletons, with the ten largest covering about 2%. The sample comprised PBMCs or T cells enriched from blood (not recorded which). These receptors all come from a woman aged 40 to 49 with acute COVID-19.

As concerns this clone: In the same sample, other DNA sequences code for this CDR3. This chain uses TRBV5-1 with TRBJ1-1; maybe TRBD1 (6 bases). The CDR3 consists of 13 residues. From germline, CDR1 is SGHRS and CDR2 YFSETQ. The V end lost 4 bases, the J end lost 1 base, and 8 bases lay between the germline ends. The CDR3 sequence: CASSQDRNTEAFF. The CDR3 DNA is TGCGCCAGCAGCCAGGACAGGAACACTGAAGCTTTCTTT.

The chain uses TRBV7-9 and TRBJ2-7; 7 bases are shared with TRBD1. V lost 5 bases and J lost 4; bases outside the gene matches: 11. The V gene's germline CDR1 is SEHNR and CDR2 FQNEAQ (reference sequence). The CDR3 covers 15 residues. Here the CDR3 reads CASSQPRGQKYEQYF. As DNA, the CDR3 is TGTGCCAGCAGCCAACCACGGGGACAGAAGTACGAGCAGTACTTC.

The chain carries TRBV5-6 and TRBJ1-6; D unclear. V lost 0 bases and J lost 13, with 20 bases in between. Per germline, CDR1 SGHDT and CDR2 YYEEEE. The CDR3 runs to 16 residues. Written as DNA, the CDR3 is TGTGCCAGCAGCTTGGCGCACCAAGCTCCGTTTTTTCCCCTCCACTTT. Its protein is CASSLAHQAPFFPLHF.

The gene calls are TRBV7-9 and TRBJ1-3; D unresolved. V was cut by 4 bases and J by 0 bases, with 10 bases left in between. CDR1 and CDR2 (germline): SEHNR, FQNEAQ (reference sequence). This CDR3 contains 15 residues. The CDR3 here is CASSSQTGSGNTIYF. Written as DNA, the CDR3 is TGTGCCAGCAGCTCCCAGACGGGCTCTGGAAACACCATATATTTT.

A single count supports this clone. This sequence joins TRBV7-8 and TRBJ2-1, with 7 nucleotides matching TRBD1. CDR3 length equals 16 residues. Looked up from germline, CDR1 is SGHVS and CDR2 is FQNEAQ. With 5 bases clipped from V and 1 base from J, the junction kept 8 bases outside the gene matches. The CDR3 DNA is TGTGCCAGCAGCCCCACAGGGGCCCTTTCCTACAATGAGCAGTTCTTC. Its protein product is CASSPTGALSYNEQFF.

The chain couples TRBV7-9 to TRBJ2-5, with TRBD2 identical over 10 bases. The CDR3 has 16 residues. The junction had 7 bases not matched to a gene; V was cut back by 1 base and J by 5 bases. In germline, CDR1 is SEHNR, CDR2 FQNEAQ (reference sequence). CDR3 in amino acids: CASSLGSSGSFETQYF. The CDR3 region has the DNA TGTGCCAGCAGCTTAGGGTCTAGCGGGAGTTTCGAGACCCAGTACTTC.

The chain carries TRBV10-3 and TRBJ1-2; D uncertain. Germline CDR1 ENHRY, CDR2 SYGVKD. The CDR3 has 12 residues. Trimming took off 3 bases at V and 3 bases at J, with 5 bases between the two ends. CDR3 in DNA: TGTGCCATCAGTGACGGAGACTATGGCTACACCTTC. Translated, it gives CAISDGDYGYTF.

In this sample, this clone turned up once. The V and J genes are TRBV9 and TRBJ2-2; 7 bases fit TRBD1. Trimming removed 4 bases from V and 2 bases from J; junction bases left unmatched: 8. Germline CDR1 SGDLS, CDR2 YYNGEE. The CDR3 consists of 16 residues. CDR3 sequence: CASSPFDRANTGELFF. CDR3 DNA sequence: TGTGCCAGCAGCCCCTTTGACAGGGCAAACACCGGGGAGCTGTTTTTT.

The chain combines TRBV7-9 with TRBJ1-1; D is unclear. CDR1 and CDR2 (germline): SEHNR, FQNEAQ (reference sequence). This CDR3 has 13 residues. V lost 7 bases to trimming and J lost 4 bases, with 13 bases between them. The chain's CDR3 is CASKNEGGTEAFF. The DNA of the CDR3 is TGTGCCAGCAAGAATGAGGGAGGCACTGAAGCTTTCTTT.

V and J are TRBV28 and TRBJ1-5; weak D call: TRBD1 (6 bases). V gave up 2 bases and J gave up 0 bases, with 14 bases separating them. CDR1 is MDHEN, CDR2 SYDVKM, per germline. The CDR3 loop spans 17 amino acids. CDR3 region: CASSLGRDNYSNQPQHF. The CDR3 DNA is TGTGCCAGCAGTTTAGGCCGGGACAATTATAGCAATCAGCCCCAGCATTTT.

The J gene is TRBJ1-1, the V gene TRBV11-1; the D is unclear. Germline CDR1 is SGHAT and CDR2 is FQDESV (reference sequence). Deletions cut 2 bases from V and 0 bases from J, with 7 bases between. This CDR3 is 14 amino acids long. CDR3 residues: CASSLRGMNTEAFF. DNA of the CDR3: TGTGCCAGCAGCTTACGAGGGATGAACACTGAAGCTTTCTTT.

DNA for the CDR3: TGTGCCAGTAGTATAGGCCAGCGGAACACTGAAGCTTTCTTT. Translating it yields CASSIGQRNTEAFF. This chain links TRBV19 with TRBJ1-1; D gene uncertain. Germline V gene data show CDR1 as LNHDA and CDR2 as SQIVND (reference sequence). The CDR3 is 14 residues long. Trimming shortened V by 1 base and J by 1 base, and 7 bases separated the two germline ends. The variable domain in full, with the rest retrieved from reference TRBV19 and TRBJ1-1, is DGGITQSPKYLFRKEGQNVTLSCEQNLNHDAMYWYRQDPGQGLRLIYYSQIVNDFQKGDIAEGYSVSREKKESFPLTVTSAQKNPTAFYLCASSIGQRNTEAFFGQGTRLTVV.

The chain couples TRBV7-2 to TRBJ2-2, with TRBD1 identical over 12 bases. Germline V lookup: CDR1 SGHTA, CDR2 FQGNSA. The trim removed 2 bases at V and 8 bases at J, leaving 9 bases unmatched. The CDR3 runs to 17 residues. Here the CDR3 DNA reads TGTGCCAGCAGCTTATTCGGAGGGACAGGGGGCTCGGGGGAGCTGTTTTTT. It translates to CASSLFGGTGGSGELFF. Filled out from reference TRBV7-2 and TRBJ2-2, the complete variable domain reads GAGVSQSPSNKVTEKGKDVELRCDPISGHTALYWYRQSLGQGLEFLIYFQGNSAPDKSGLPSDRFSAERTGGSVSTLTIQRTQQEDSAVYLCASSLFGGTGGSGELFFGEGSRLTVL.